These 30 T cell receptor beta chains share one sample of origin, sequenced in a study of blood T cells in healthy people across ages. The authors ran a second PCR of roughly 6 to 11 cycles using a sample-barcoded 5' primer and a J-beta primer mix. MiXCR, run by TCRdb on the 5' RACE reads, gives a single entry per CDR3 protein. The data contain approximately 1.5 million distinct CDR3 sequences, around 36% of them seen just once; the ten biggest clones take up roughly 12%. The material sequenced was blood. The receptors stem from a woman aged 25 to 39 in good health.

The chain combines TRBV4-1 with TRBJ2-1; unclear D gene. The V gene lost 1 base and the J gene lost 4 bases, with 11 bases spanning the gap. The V gene's germline CDR1 is MGHRA and CDR2 YSYEKL. This CDR3 is 15 amino acids long. The DNA of the CDR3 is TGCGCCAGCAGCCAAGTTGAGAGATCTTACAATGAGCAGTTCTTC. Its translation is CASSQVERSYNEQFF.

This chain connects TRBV29-1 to TRBJ2-3; D may be TRBD1 (5 bases). Germline assignment: CDR1 SQVTM and CDR2 ANQGSEA. Trimming removed 0 bases from V and 6 bases from J, with 7 bases in between. The CDR3 has 12 amino acids. The CDR3 protein is CSVEEGADTQYF. The CDR3 DNA is TGCAGCGTTGAAGAAGGGGCGGATACGCAGTATTTT.

This clonotype was found a few times. The V and J genes are TRBV20-1 and TRBJ2-3; 12 bases fit TRBD2. Germline CDR1 reads DFQATT; CDR2 reads SNEGSKA (reference sequence). J gave up 4 bases and V 4 bases, and 6 bases lay outside the gene matches. The CDR3 totals 15 residues. The CDR3 spells CSATRLAGAPDTQYF. The CDR3 bases are TGCAGTGCTACCCGACTAGCGGGAGCGCCAGATACGCAGTATTTT.

The genes are TRBV10-3 and TRBJ2-1; D may match TRBD1 or TRBD2 (5 bases each). CDR1 and CDR2 from the germline V gene are ENHRY and SYGVKD. The V end lost 11 bases, the J end lost 5 bases, and 16 bases lay between the germline ends. CDR3 length: 13 amino acids. The DNA of the CDR3 is TGTGCCGGCGGTGGGGGATTGGACAATGAGCAGTTCTTC. Translated: CAGGGGLDNEQFF.

This sequence joins TRBV5-5 and TRBJ1-1; D is unclear. The CDR3 totals 13 residues. The germline V gene encodes CDR1 SGHKS and CDR2 YYEKEE (reference sequence). Trimming took off 4 bases at V and 2 bases at J, with 9 bases between the two ends. The CDR3 spells CASSIDTNTEAFF. In DNA, the CDR3 is TGTGCCAGCAGCATTGACACCAACACTGAAGCTTTCTTT.

This chain uses TRBV4-1 with TRBJ2-5, with TRBD2 matching 8 bases. The CDR3 runs 17 residues. Trimming took 4 bases from V and 11 from J; bases not matched to a gene: 21. The germline V gene has CDR1 MGHRA and CDR2 YSYEKL. This chain's CDR3 is CASSLYPGAGGTDEQYF. As DNA, the CDR3 is TGCGCCAGCAGCCTGTACCCTGGGGCGGGAGGCACTGATGAGCAGTACTTC.

The genes are TRBV20-1 and TRBJ2-7, with a possible D match to TRBD2 (5 bases). Germline lookup yields CDR1 DFQATT and CDR2 SNEGSKA (reference sequence). V was pared by 3 bases and J by 0 bases, with 9 bases between. The CDR3 length is 13 residues. The CDR3 sequence: CSASERLSYEQYF. The CDR3 DNA is TGCAGTGCTAGTGAGCGGCTCTCCTACGAGCAGTACTTC.

This clonotype came up a few times. This chain uses TRBV5-1 with TRBJ2-7; 9 bases align to TRBD2. The CDR3 loop spans 14 amino acids. V dropped 5 bases and J dropped 2; count of bases not matched to a gene: 5. The germline V gene has CDR1 SGHRS and CDR2 YFSETQ. The CDR3: CASSEGGRAYEQYF. CDR3 bases: TGCGCCAGCAGTGAAGGCGGGAGGGCCTACGAGCAGTACTTC.

The CDR3 spells CASDQGYSNQPQHF. The CDR3 DNA reads TGTGCCAGCGACCAGGGGTATAGCAATCAGCCCCAGCATTTT. The chain carries TRBV6-5 and TRBJ1-5, with a weak D call TRBD1 (6 bases). This CDR3 has 14 amino acids. Trimming stripped 8 bases from V and 0 bases from J, with 11 bases between. Germline-derived CDR1 and CDR2 are MNHEY and SVGAGI.

The chain carries TRBV7-3 and TRBJ2-1; 12 nucleotides agree with TRBD2. CDR3 length equals 20 residues. Germline-derived CDR1 and CDR2 are SGHTA and FQGTGA. Trimming cost V 1 base and J 10 bases; bases outside gene matches: 20. CDR3 DNA: TGTGCCAGCAGCTTAAGGGGTGATATGGAGGCTAGCGGGAGGGCCCAGGAGCAGTTCTTC. This encodes CASSLRGDMEASGRAQEQFF.

The chain uses TRBV10-3 and TRBJ1-4; D is undetermined. The CDR3 runs 16 residues. V was clipped by 3 bases and J by 5 bases, with 16 bases between them. Per germline, CDR1 ENHRY and CDR2 SYGVKD. This CDR3 is CAISDPRGPQNEKLFF. The DNA for the CDR3 is TGTGCCATCAGTGATCCACGGGGTCCCCAAAATGAAAAACTGTTTTTT.

This clonotype was recorded many times. This sequence joins TRBV7-3 and TRBJ2-3, with 7 positions matching TRBD2. This CDR3 region has 15 residues. Trimming took 4 bases from V and 0 from J; bases not matched to a gene: 4. Germline V gene data show CDR1 as SGHTA and CDR2 as FQGTGA. CDR3 region: CASSSTSVSTDTQYF. The CDR3 region has the DNA TGTGCCAGCAGCTCTACTAGCGTTAGCACAGATACGCAGTATTTT.

The chain links TRBV28 to TRBJ1-5, with D tentatively TRBD1 (5 bases). V was pared by 4 bases and J by 10 bases, with 20 bases between. This CDR3 is built from 15 residues. The V gene's germline CDR1 is MDHEN and CDR2 SYDVKM. CDR3 residues: CASSSRVGNQSPQHF. The CDR3 DNA sequence: TGTGCCAGCAGTTCCAGGGTTGGCAATCAATCCCCCCAGCATTTT.

This clonotype appeared a few times. The chain joins TRBV10-3 to TRBJ1-2; TRBD1 matches at 9 bases. Trimming removed 9 bases from V and 4 bases from J; junction bases left unmatched: 6. Germline V lookup: CDR1 ENHRY, CDR2 SYGVKD. The CDR3 runs to 13 residues. CDR3 coding DNA: TGTGCCATTAAACAGGGGGCGAGCTATGGCTACACCTTC. Encoded protein: CAIKQGASYGYTF.

This clonotype turned up a few times. The chain joins TRBV27 to TRBJ1-6; D unresolved. V dropped 5 bases and J dropped 13 bases, with 18 bases sitting between them. This CDR3 has 14 amino acids. CDR1 and CDR2 from the germline V gene are MNHEY and SMNVEV (reference sequence). CDR3 protein: CASSPGRRVGPLHF. CDR3 in DNA: TGTGCCAGCAGTCCGGGCCGCCGGGTGGGTCCCCTCCACTTT.

This sequence joins TRBV2 and TRBJ1-2; 9 positions agree with TRBD1. The CDR3 contains 14 residues. The J segment lost 7 bases and the V segment lost 6 bases, leaving 9 bases of the junction unmatched. Germline assignment: CDR1 SNHLY and CDR2 FYNNEI. The CDR3 spells CASRTGTGSPGYTF. CDR3 nucleotides: TGTGCCAGCAGGACCGGGACAGGGAGCCCTGGCTACACCTTC.

This sequence joins TRBV12-3 or TRBV12-4 and TRBJ1-2; TRBD1 aligns across 9 bases. The CDR3 is 13 amino acids. V was clipped by 6 bases and J by 6 bases; unmatched bases: 5. CDR3 bases: TGTGCCAGCAGCAACAGGGGGCCGGATGGCTACACCTTC. Its translation: CASSNRGPDGYTF.

V gene TRBV20-1 combines with J gene TRBJ1-4; tentative D call: TRBD1 (5 bases). Trimming stripped 0 bases from V and 15 bases from J, with 20 bases between. Per the germline V gene, CDR1 is DFQATT and CDR2 is SNEGSKA (reference sequence). There are 14 residues in the CDR3. This chain's CDR3 is CSARDRGRGNEVFF. For the CDR3, the DNA is TGCAGTGCTAGAGATCGAGGCCGGGGGAATGAGGTGTTTTTT.

This clonotype was picked up one time. CDR3 protein: CAISEMSLSTGELFF. In nucleotides, the CDR3 is TGTGCCATCAGTGAGATGAGCCTTTCCACCGGGGAGCTGTTTTTT. The V and J genes are TRBV10-3 and TRBJ2-2; D is unclear. Germline V gives CDR1 ENHRY, CDR2 SYGVKD. V was cut by 2 bases and J by 4 bases, with 11 bases left in between. The CDR3 has 15 residues.

The rearrangement uses TRBV12-3 or TRBV12-4 and TRBJ2-2; 9 bases fit TRBD2. The V segment lost 6 bases and the J segment 9 bases; nucleotides outside the gene matches: 8. The length of the CDR3 is 14 residues. The chain's CDR3 is CASSYSGRGRELFF. The DNA of the CDR3 is TGTGCCAGCAGCTATAGCGGGAGAGGCCGGGAGCTGTTTTTT.

V and J are TRBV30 and TRBJ2-5; the D gene is possibly TRBD2 (6 bases). The CDR3 runs 15 residues. With 2 bases removed from V and 4 bases from J, the gap between germline ends came to 17 bases. Germline V gene sequence: CDR1 GTSNPN, CDR2 SVGIG (reference sequence). The CDR3 loop is CAWSTWTGGAETQYF. The CDR3 DNA reads as TGTGCCTGGAGTACTTGGACCGGGGGAGCAGAGACCCAGTACTTC.

This clonotype turned up a few times. This chain joins TRBV6-6 and TRBJ2-7; TRBD1 agrees at 10 bases. CDR1 and CDR2 (germline): MNHNY, SVGAGI (reference sequence). V shed 6 bases, J shed 5 bases, and the junction held 13 bases outside the gene matches. This CDR3 spans 16 amino acids. In DNA form, the CDR3 reads TGTGCCAGCAGACCATATGGGACAGGGGTCGGGGACGAGCAGTACTTC. It translates to CASRPYGTGVGDEQYF.

V gene TRBV7-3 combines with J gene TRBJ1-1; a possible D gene is TRBD1 (6 bases). The CDR3 covers 17 residues. Deletions cut 2 bases from V and 4 bases from J, with 20 bases between. Germline CDR1 reads SGHTA; CDR2 reads FQGTGA. CDR3 protein: CASSLGSGTPQRTEAFF. The CDR3 region has the DNA TGTGCCAGCAGCTTAGGTAGCGGGACACCCCAACGCACTGAAGCTTTCTTT.

The chain is built from TRBV9 and TRBJ2-7, with D uncertain. TRBJ2-5 matches the DNA end more closely, so the J call is doubtful. Germline V gene data show CDR1 as SGDLS and CDR2 as YYNGEE. The CDR3 runs to 16 residues. The chain's CDR3 is CASSVGIATFEETQYF. CDR3 sequence (DNA): TGTGCCAGCAGCGTAGGAATAGCCACTTTTGAAGAGACCCAGTACTTC.

The gene calls are TRBV7-2 and TRBJ2-1; weak D call: TRBD2 (5 bases). Germline V CDR1 and CDR2: SGHTA, FQGNSA. The CDR3 is 14 residues long. Trimming took 5 bases from V and 3 from J, leaving 11 bases between them. In DNA, the CDR3 is TGTGCCAGCAGCACTAGTGCCGGCTACAATGAGCAGTTCTTC. Its protein product is CASSTSAGYNEQFF.

This clonotype showed up just a few times. An end of the junction does not agree with germline; a read error may underlie this. V is TRBV20-1 and J is TRBJ2-1; 9 bases align to TRBD2. This CDR3 comprises 14 residues. In germline, CDR1 is DFQATT, CDR2 SNEGSKA (reference sequence). The CDR3 spells CGAPAGGPYNEQFF. The CDR3 DNA sequence: TGCGGTGCGCCAGCGGGGGGCCCCTACAATGAGCAGTTCTTC.

This clonotype was detected once. The J gene is TRBJ2-1, the V gene TRBV11-3; D may match TRBD1 or TRBD2 (6 bases each). The CDR3 has 15 amino acids. Between the trimmed V and J ends, which lost 4 bases and 5 bases, there was a span of 15 bases. Germline V gene sequence: CDR1 SGHNT, CDR2 YENEEA. The CDR3 loop reads CASSSSWGAHNEQFF. CDR3 in DNA: TGTGCCAGCAGCTCCTCATGGGGGGCGCACAATGAGCAGTTCTTC.

Concerning this clonotype: In this CDR3 the conserved last residue, phenylalanine or tryptophan, is missing, so a read error is likely. The chain links TRBV12-3 or TRBV12-4 to TRBJ2-4; 12 bases match TRBD2. This CDR3 spans 15 amino acids. The V segment lost 6 bases and the J segment 13 bases; nucleotides outside the gene matches: 13. The DNA for the CDR3 is TGTGCCAGCAGGCCTAGCGGGAGGGCGTCAGGGGAGCAGTACGTC. It encodes CASRPSGRASGEQYV.

The rearrangement uses TRBV9 and TRBJ2-7; 8 nucleotides match TRBD1. J gave up 3 bases and V 3 bases, and 5 bases lay outside the gene matches. The CDR3 is 14 amino acids. Germline V gene sequence: CDR1 SGDLS, CDR2 YYNGEE. CDR3 DNA sequence: TGTGCCAGCAGCGGGACAGGGACAGACTACGAGCAGTACTTC. Translation gives CASSGTGTDYEQYF.

This clonotype was picked up many times. This sequence joins TRBV7-3 and TRBJ2-1; TRBD2 is a possible D gene (6 bases). The V gene lost 5 bases and the J gene lost 7 bases, with 15 bases spanning the gap. Germline V gives CDR1 SGHTA, CDR2 FQGTGA. This CDR3 region has 14 residues. The CDR3 protein is CASSIGASVNEQFF. CDR3 DNA: TGTGCCAGCAGCATAGGGGCTAGCGTAAATGAGCAGTTCTTC.